What follows is one T cell receptor beta chain and its context. Only in-frame clones appear in the TCRdb table, and some are missing; sequencing was by immunoSEQ multiplex PCR. This sample carries 100,000 or so clones, roughly 90% of them seen once, and the ten largest clones take about 7.1%. Every patient had relapsed following autologous stem cell transplantation, and cohorts differed in brentuximab vedotin exposure. This sample was taken from a study of PD-1 blockade in classical Hodgkin lymphoma. V dropped 3 bases and J dropped 0 bases, with 8 bases sitting between them. Germline CDR1 is SGHAT and CDR2 is FQNNGV. CDR3 length equals 15 residues.

The chain uses TRBV11-2 and TRBJ1-4, with unresolved D. The starting material was peripheral blood mononuclear cells (PBMCs), obtained before the second cycle of nivolumab. This TCR derives from a human donor with classical Hodgkin lymphoma. CDR3 protein: CASSFLRTTNEKLFF. Written as DNA, the CDR3 is TGTGCCAGCAGCTTTTTACGGACAACTAATGAAAAACTGTTTTTT. Drawing the rest from reference TRBV11-2 and TRBJ1-4, the complete variable domain is EAGVAQSPRYKIIEKRQSVAFWCNPISGHATLYWYQQILGQGPKLLIQFQNNGVVDDSQLPKDRFSAERLKGVDSTLKIQPAKLEDSAVYLCASSFLRTTNEKLFFGSGTQLSVL.